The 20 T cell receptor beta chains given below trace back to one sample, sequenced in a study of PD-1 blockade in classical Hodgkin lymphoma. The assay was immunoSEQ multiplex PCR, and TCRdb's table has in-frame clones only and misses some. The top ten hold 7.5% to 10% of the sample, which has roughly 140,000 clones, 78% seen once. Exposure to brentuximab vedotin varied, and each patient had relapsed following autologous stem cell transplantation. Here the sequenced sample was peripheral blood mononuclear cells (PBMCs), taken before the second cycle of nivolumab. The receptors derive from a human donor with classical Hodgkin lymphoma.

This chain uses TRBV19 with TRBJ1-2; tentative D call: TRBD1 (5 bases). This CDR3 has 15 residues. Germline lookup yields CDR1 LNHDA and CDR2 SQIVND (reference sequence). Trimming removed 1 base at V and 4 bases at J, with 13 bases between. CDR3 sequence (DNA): TGTGCCAGTAGTATAGCCCTCGGGGGTGGCTATGGCTACACCTTC. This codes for CASSIALGGGYGYTF.

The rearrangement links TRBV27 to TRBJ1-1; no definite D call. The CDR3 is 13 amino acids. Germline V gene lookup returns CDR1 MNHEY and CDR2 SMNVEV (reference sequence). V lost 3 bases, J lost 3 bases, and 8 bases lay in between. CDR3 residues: CASSLDPYTEAFF. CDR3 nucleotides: TGTGCCAGCAGTTTGGACCCTTACACTGAAGCTTTCTTT.

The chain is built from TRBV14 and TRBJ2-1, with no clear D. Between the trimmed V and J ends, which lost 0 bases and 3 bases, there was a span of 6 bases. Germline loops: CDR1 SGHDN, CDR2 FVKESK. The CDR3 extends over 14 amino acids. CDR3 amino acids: CASSQEFVYNEQFF. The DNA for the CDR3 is TGTGCCAGCAGCCAAGAGTTTGTCTACAATGAGCAGTTCTTC.

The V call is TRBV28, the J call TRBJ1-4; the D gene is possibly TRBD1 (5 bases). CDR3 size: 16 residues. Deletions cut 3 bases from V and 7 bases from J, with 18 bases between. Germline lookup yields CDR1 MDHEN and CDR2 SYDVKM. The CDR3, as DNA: TGTGCCAGCAGTTTGGGGGTTTGGGGAGGAGGTGAAAAACTGTTTTTT. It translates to CASSLGVWGGGEKLFF. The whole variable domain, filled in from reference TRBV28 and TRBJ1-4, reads DVKVTQSSRYLVKRTGEKVFLECVQDMDHENMFWYRQDPGLGLRLIYFSYDVKMKEKGDIPEGYSVSREKKERFSLILESASTNQTSMYLCASSLGVWGGGEKLFFGSGTQLSVL.

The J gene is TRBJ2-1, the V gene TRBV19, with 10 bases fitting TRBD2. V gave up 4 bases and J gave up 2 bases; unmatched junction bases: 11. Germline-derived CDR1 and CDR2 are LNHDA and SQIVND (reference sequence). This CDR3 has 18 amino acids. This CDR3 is CASSRVGTSVAPYNEQFF. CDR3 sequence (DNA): TGTGCCAGTAGTAGAGTCGGGACTAGCGTAGCACCCTACAATGAGCAGTTCTTC.

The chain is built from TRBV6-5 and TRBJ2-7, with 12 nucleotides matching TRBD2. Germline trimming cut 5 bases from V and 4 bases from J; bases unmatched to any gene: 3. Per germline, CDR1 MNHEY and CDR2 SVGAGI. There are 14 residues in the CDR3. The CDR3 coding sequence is TGTGCCAGCAGTCGCGGACTAGCGGGATACGAGCAGTACTTC. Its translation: CASSRGLAGYEQYF.

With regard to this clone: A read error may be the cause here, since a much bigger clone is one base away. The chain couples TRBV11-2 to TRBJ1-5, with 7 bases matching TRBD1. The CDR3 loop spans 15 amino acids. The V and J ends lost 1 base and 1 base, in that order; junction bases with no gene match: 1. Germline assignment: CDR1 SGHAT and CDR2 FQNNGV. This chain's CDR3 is CASSLGRGSNQPQHF. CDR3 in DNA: TGTGCCAGCAGCTTAGGCAGGGGGAGCAATCAGCCCCAGCATTTT.

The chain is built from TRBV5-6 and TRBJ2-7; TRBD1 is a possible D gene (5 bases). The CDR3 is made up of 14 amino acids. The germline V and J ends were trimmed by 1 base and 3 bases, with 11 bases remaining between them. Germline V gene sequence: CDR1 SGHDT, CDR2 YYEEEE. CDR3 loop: CASSLWAGNYEQYF. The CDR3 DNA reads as TGTGCCAGCAGCTTGTGGGCAGGGAACTACGAGCAGTACTTC. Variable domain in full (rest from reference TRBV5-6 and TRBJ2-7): DAGVTQSPTHLIKTRGQQVTLRCSPKSGHDTVSWYQQALGQGPQFIFQYYEEEERQRGNFPDRFSGHQFPNYSSELNVNALLLGDSALYLCASSLWAGNYEQYFGPGTRLTVT.

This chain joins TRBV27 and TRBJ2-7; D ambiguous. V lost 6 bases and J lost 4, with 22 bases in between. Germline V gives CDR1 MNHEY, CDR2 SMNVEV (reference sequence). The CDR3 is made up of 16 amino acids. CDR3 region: CASSPDVIGSLYEQYF. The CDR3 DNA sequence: TGTGCCAGCAGCCCTGACGTTATCGGGTCGCTATACGAGCAGTACTTC.

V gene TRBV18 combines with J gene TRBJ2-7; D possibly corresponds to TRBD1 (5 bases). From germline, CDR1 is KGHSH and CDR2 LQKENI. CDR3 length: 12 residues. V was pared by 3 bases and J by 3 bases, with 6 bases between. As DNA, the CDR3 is TGTGCCAGCTCACCGACAGACTACGAGCAGTACTTC. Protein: CASSPTDYEQYF.

CDR3 sequence reads: CASSNSRGNTIYF. In DNA, the CDR3 is TGTGCCAGCAGCAACTCAAGAGGAAACACCATATATTTT. The chain couples TRBV6-5 to TRBJ1-3; D remains ambiguous. CDR3 length equals 13 residues. The germline gives CDR1 MNHEY, CDR2 SVGAGI. The V end was cut by 6 bases, the J end by 4 bases, with 10 bases between.

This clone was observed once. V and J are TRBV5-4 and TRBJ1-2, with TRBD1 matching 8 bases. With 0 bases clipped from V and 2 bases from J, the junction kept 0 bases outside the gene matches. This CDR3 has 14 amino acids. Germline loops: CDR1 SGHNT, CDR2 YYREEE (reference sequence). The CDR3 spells CASSLGDRNYGYTF. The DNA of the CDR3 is TGTGCCAGCAGCTTGGGGGACAGGAACTATGGCTACACCTTC.

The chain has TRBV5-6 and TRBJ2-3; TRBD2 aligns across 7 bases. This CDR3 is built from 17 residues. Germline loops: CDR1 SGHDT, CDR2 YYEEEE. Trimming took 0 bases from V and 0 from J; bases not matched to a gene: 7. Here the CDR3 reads CASSLEESGDSTDTQYF. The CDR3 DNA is TGTGCCAGCAGCTTGGAGGAAAGCGGGGATAGCACAGATACGCAGTATTTT.

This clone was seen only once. The CDR3, as DNA: TGCAGCGCCGGAGGGGGGAGCTCCTACAATGAGCAGTTCTTC. This gives the protein CSAGGGSSYNEQFF. The chain recombines TRBV29-1 with TRBJ2-1; D may match TRBD1 or TRBD2 (6 bases each). The V end lost 7 bases, the J end lost 0 bases, and 13 bases lay between the germline ends. The CDR3 extends over 14 amino acids. From germline, CDR1 is SQVTM and CDR2 ANQGSEA.

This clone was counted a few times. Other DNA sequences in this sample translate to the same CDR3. The CDR3 DNA is TGTGCCAGCAGCGTAACCAGCGGGCCCAGCGATGAGCAGTTCTTC. This translates into CASSVTSGPSDEQFF. The chain carries TRBV9 and TRBJ2-1, with D perhaps TRBD2 (6 bases). The CDR3 totals 15 residues. Germline loops: CDR1 SGDLS, CDR2 YYNGEE. V was clipped by 1 base and J by 8 bases, with 16 bases between them.

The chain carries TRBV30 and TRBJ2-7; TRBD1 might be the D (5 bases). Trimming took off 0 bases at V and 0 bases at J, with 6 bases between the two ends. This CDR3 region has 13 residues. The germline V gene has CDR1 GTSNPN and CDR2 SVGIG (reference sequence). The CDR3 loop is CAWSVDSSYEQYF. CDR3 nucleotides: TGTGCCTGGAGTGTCGACAGCTCCTACGAGCAGTACTTC.

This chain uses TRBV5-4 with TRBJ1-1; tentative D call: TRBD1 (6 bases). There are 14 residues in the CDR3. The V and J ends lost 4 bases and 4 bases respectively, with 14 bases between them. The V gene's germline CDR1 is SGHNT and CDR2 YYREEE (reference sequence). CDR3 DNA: TGTGCCAGCAGCCGCCAAGAGGGGGGCACTGAAGCTTTCTTT. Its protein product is CASSRQEGGTEAFF.

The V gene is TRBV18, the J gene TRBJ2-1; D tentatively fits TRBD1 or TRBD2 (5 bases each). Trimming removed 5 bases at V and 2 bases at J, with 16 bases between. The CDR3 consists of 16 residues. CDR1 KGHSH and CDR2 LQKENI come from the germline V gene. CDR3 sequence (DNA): TGTGCCAGCTCATCCCCCGGGACCGAAACCTACAATGAGCAGTTCTTC. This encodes CASSSPGTETYNEQFF.

The chain's CDR3 is CASSLGGGAQTQYF. The CDR3 DNA follows: TGTGCCAGCAGTTTAGGTGGGGGGGCGCAGACCCAGTACTTC. The chain recombines TRBV27 with TRBJ2-5, with D perhaps matching TRBD2 (7 bases). Trimming cost V 2 bases and J 6 bases, with 13 bases left between them. The CDR3 contains 14 residues. Germline V gene data show CDR1 as MNHEY and CDR2 as SMNVEV (reference sequence).

The CDR3 is CASSQTTAPNYGYTF. The CDR3 DNA reads as TGTGCCAGCAGCCAAACGACAGCGCCTAACTATGGCTACACCTTC. The V call is TRBV4-2, the J call TRBJ1-2; weak D call: TRBD1 (5 bases). Trimming cost V 2 bases and J 0 bases, with 10 bases left between them. Germline lookup yields CDR1 LGHNA and CDR2 YNFKEQ. This CDR3 has 15 amino acids.